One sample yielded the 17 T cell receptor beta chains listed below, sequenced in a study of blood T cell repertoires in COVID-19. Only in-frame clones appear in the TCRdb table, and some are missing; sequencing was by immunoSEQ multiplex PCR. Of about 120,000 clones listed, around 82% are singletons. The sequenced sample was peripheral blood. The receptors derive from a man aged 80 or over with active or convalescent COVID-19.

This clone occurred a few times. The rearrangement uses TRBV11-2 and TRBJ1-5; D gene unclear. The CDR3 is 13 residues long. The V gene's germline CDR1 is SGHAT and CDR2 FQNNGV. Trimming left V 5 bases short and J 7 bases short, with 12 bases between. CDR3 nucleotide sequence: TGTGCCAGCAGCCCCGGAGGGTCGCAGCCCCAGCATTTT. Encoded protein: CASSPGGSQPQHF.

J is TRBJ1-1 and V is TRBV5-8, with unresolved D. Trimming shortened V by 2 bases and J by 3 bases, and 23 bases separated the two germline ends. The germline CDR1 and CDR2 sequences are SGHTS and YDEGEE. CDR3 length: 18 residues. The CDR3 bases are TGTGCCAGCAGCTTTCAAGGTGTTATAGGAGCTGGGTACACTGAAGCTTTCTTT. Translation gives CASSFQGVIGAGYTEAFF.

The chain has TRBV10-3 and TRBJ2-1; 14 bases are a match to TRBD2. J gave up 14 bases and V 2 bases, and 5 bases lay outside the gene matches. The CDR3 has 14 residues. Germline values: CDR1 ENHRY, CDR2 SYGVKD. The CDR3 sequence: CAISEGLAGGLKFF. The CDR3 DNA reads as TGTGCCATCAGTGAGGGACTAGCGGGGGGCCTCAAGTTCTTC.

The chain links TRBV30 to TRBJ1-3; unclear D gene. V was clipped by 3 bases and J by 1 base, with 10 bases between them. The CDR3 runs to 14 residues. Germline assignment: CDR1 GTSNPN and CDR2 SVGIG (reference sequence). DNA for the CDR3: TGTGCCTGGAGCCTAACCGGGTCTGGAAACACCATATATTTT. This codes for CAWSLTGSGNTIYF.

CDR3 bases: TGTGCCAGCAGCCCCCCGTGGGGGGGAACCTCTGGAAACACCATATATTTT. Translated: CASSPPWGGTSGNTIYF. The V call is TRBV7-8, the J call TRBJ1-3; tentative D call: TRBD1 (5 bases). The CDR3 spans 17 residues. Germline loops: CDR1 SGHVS, CDR2 FQNEAQ. V was clipped by 5 bases and J by 0 bases, with 17 bases between them.

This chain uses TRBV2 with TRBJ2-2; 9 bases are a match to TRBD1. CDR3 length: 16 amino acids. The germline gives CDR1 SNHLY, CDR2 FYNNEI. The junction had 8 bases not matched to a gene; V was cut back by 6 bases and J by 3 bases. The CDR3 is CASRLTGQGYTGELFF. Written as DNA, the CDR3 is TGTGCCAGCAGACTGACGGGACAGGGCTACACCGGGGAGCTGTTTTTT.

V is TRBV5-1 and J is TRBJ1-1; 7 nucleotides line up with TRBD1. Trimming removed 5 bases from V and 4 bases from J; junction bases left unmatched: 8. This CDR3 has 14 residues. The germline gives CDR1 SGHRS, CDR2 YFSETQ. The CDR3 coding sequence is TGCGCCAGCAGAGAGAGACAGGGAGGCACTGAAGCTTTCTTT. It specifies CASRERQGGTEAFF. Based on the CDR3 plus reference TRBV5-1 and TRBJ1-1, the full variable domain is KAGVTQTPRYLIKTRGQQVTLSCSPISGHRSVSWYQQTPGQGLQFLFEYFSETQRNKGNFPGRFSGRQFSNSRSEMNVSTLELGDSALYLCASRERQGGTEAFFGQGTRLTVV.

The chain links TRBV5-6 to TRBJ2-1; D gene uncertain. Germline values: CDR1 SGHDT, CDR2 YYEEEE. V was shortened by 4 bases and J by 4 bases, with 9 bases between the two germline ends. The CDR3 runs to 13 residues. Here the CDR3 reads CASSTGRYNEQFF. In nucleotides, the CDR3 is TGTGCCAGCAGCACCGGTAGATACAATGAGCAGTTCTTC. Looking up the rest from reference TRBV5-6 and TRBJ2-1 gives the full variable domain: DAGVTQSPTHLIKTRGQQVTLRCSPKSGHDTVSWYQQALGQGPQFIFQYYEEEERQRGNFPDRFSGHQFPNYSSELNVNALLLGDSALYLCASSTGRYNEQFFGPGTRLTVL.

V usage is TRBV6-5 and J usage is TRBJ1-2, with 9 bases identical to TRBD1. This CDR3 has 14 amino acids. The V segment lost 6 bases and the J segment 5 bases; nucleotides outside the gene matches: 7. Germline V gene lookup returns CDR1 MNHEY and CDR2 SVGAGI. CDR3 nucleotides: TGTGCCAGCAGAAAGGGACAGGGAACATATGGCTACACCTTC. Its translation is CASRKGQGTYGYTF.

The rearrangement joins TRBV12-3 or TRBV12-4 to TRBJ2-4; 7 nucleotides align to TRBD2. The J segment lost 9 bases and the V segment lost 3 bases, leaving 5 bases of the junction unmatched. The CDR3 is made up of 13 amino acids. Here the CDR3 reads CASSFREATIQYF. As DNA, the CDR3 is TGTGCCAGCAGTTTCCGGGAGGCCACCATTCAGTACTTC.

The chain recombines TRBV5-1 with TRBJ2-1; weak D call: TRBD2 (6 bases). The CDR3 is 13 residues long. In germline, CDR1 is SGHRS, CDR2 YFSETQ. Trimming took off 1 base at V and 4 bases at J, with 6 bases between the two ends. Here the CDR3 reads CASSLREYNEQFF. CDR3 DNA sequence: TGCGCCAGCAGCTTGCGGGAGTACAATGAGCAGTTCTTC.

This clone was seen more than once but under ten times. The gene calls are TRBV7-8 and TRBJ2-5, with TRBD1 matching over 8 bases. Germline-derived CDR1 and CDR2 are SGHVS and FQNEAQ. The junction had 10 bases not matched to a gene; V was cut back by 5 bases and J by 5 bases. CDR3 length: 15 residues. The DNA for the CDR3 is TGTGCCAGCAGCATTATGGACAGGGCCCTGGAGACCCAGTACTTC. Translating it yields CASSIMDRALETQYF.

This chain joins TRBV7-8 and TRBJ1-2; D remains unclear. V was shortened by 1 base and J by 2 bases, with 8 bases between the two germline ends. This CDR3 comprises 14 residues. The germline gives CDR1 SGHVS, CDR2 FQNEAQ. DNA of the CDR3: TGTGCCAGCAGCTTAGGAAGCGGCAACTATGGCTACACCTTC. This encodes CASSLGSGNYGYTF.

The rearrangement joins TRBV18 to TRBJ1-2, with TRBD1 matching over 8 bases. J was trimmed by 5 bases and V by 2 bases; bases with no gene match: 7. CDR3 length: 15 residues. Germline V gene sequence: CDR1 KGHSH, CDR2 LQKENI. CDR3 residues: CASSPIDRGNYGYTF. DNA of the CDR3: TGTGCCAGCTCACCAATAGACAGGGGAAATTATGGCTACACCTTC.

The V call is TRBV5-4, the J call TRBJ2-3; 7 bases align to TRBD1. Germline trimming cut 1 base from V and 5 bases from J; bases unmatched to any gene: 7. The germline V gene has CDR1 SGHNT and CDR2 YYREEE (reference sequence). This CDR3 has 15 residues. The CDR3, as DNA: TGTGCCAGCAGCTTGACAGGGGTGCGTTTAGATACGCAGTATTTT. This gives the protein CASSLTGVRLDTQYF. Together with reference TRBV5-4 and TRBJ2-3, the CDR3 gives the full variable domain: ETGVTQSPTHLIKTRGQQVTLRCSSQSGHNTVSWYQQALGQGPQFIFQYYREEENGRGNFPPRFSGLQFPNYSSELNVNALELDDSALYLCASSLTGVRLDTQYFGPGTRLTVL.

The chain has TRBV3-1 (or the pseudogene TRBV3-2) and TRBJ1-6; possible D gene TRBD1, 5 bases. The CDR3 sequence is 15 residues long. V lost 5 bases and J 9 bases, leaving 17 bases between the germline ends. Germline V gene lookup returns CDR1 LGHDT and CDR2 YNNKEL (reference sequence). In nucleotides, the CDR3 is TGTGCCAGCAGCTCCCTTCCAGGGTCCGGTTCACCCCTCCACTTT. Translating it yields CASSSLPGSGSPLHF.

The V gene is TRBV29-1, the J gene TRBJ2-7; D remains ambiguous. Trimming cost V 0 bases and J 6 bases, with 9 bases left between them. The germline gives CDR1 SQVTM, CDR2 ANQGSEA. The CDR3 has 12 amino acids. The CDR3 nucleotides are TGCAGCGTTGAAGACATGGCCAGCGAGCAGTACTTC. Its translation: CSVEDMASEQYF.